This T cell receptor beta chain was retrieved from a study of vaccination effects on CD4 cells after COVID-19. Study-wide results and limits: Convalescent patients in the study were few, and early post-infection timepoints were absent.

Germline CDR1 reads MNHEY; CDR2 reads SVGEGT. The length of the CDR3 is 12 residues. The germline V and J ends were trimmed by 4 bases and 8 bases, with 11 bases remaining between them. The table came from immunoSEQ multiplex PCR; TCRdb's copy has only in-frame clones and leaves some out. The sample includes roughly 15,000 clones, about 78% of them seen just once. Comments on this clone: Its antigen remains unidentified.

With the ViraFEST assay, the study expanded antigen-specific CD4+ T cells using viral peptide pools, then sequenced them. Cells that had been cultured for 10 days were the source of isolated CD4+ T cells. Documented for the person is a PCR-confirmed SARS-CoV-2 infection occurring between March and December 2020. Participants completed two doses of the BNT162b2 or mRNA-1273 vaccine. Every well got around 2 million PBMC, which were grown with around 11 IU/ml IL-2 and 8.5 to 10 ug/ml peptides. Replacing half the medium with IL-2 medium was done on days 3 and 7. This TCR derives from a human donor who had a prior SARS-CoV-2 infection. This chain connects TRBV6-2 or TRBV6-3 to TRBJ1-1, with D hard to call. The sample was CD4+ T cells from PBMCs cultured with SARS-CoV-2 spike peptides, taken after COVID-19 vaccination. CDR3 sequence reads: CASSFIGFEAFF. Here the CDR3 DNA reads TGTGCCAGCAGTTTTATCGGTTTCGAAGCTTTCTTT.